The 23 T cell receptor beta chains below come from one sample, sequenced in a study of cytomegalovirus exposure and HLA in healthy donors. In the PCR, 60 Vbeta and 13 Jbeta primers were used. Profiled with immunoSEQ multiplex PCR; TCRdb holds only in-frame clones, not every one. The data show about 130,000 clones, approximately 74% seen once. Sequenced sample: PBMCs. These receptors were obtained from a male donor in good health and CMV-seronegative.

The chain uses TRBV5-4 and TRBJ2-2, with D tentatively TRBD1 (6 bases). The CDR3 is 15 residues long. V was cut by 0 bases and J by 6 bases, with 12 bases left in between. CDR1 is SGHNT and CDR2 is YYREEE in the germline V gene (reference sequence). The CDR3 nucleotides read TGTGCCAGCAGCTTGGACAGGGTTGGGTCCGGGGAGCTGTTTTTT. Its protein is CASSLDRVGSGELFF. Drawing the rest from reference TRBV5-4 and TRBJ2-2, the complete variable domain is ETGVTQSPTHLIKTRGQQVTLRCSSQSGHNTVSWYQQALGQGPQFIFQYYREEENGRGNFPPRFSGLQFPNYSSELNVNALELDDSALYLCASSLDRVGSGELFFGEGSRLTVL.

This rearrangement joins TRBV5-5 to TRBJ2-5; 7 bases are shared with TRBD1. The CDR3 loop spans 13 amino acids. Germline trimming cut 3 bases from V and 4 bases from J; bases unmatched to any gene: 3. Germline CDR1 reads SGHKS; CDR2 reads YYEKEE (reference sequence). The CDR3 spells CASSWGQPETQYF. CDR3 nucleotides: TGTGCCAGCAGCTGGGGACAGCCAGAGACCCAGTACTTC.

The gene calls are TRBV28 and TRBJ1-2; TRBD1 is a possible D gene (5 bases). Trimming shortened V by 8 bases and J by 7 bases, and 14 bases separated the two germline ends. Germline loops: CDR1 MDHEN, CDR2 SYDVKM. This CDR3 is built from 12 residues. Here the CDR3 DNA reads TGTGCCAGCCTCGGAGGGGCTGGTGGCTACACCTTC. Protein product: CASLGGAGGYTF.

A note on this clone: One end of the junction is discordant with germline, which a read error may explain. V is TRBV5-1 and J is TRBJ1-2; the D is unclear. The CDR3 covers 14 residues. Germline CDR1 SGHRS, CDR2 YFSETQ. CDR3 loop: CASNLDAAGSGYTF. CDR3 sequence (DNA): TGCGCCAGCAACTTGGACGCTGCCGGGAGTGGCTACACCTTC.

The genes are TRBV5-6 and TRBJ2-2, with D unresolved. Trimming cost V 4 bases and J 4 bases, with 14 bases left between them. This CDR3 has 15 amino acids. Germline CDR1 SGHDT, CDR2 YYEEEE. The CDR3 loop reads CASSPVLITTGELFF. CDR3 coding DNA: TGTGCCAGCAGCCCAGTATTGATAACCACCGGGGAGCTGTTTTTT.

The chain employs TRBV29-1 and TRBJ2-5; the match to TRBD2 covers 11 bases. From germline, CDR1 is SQVTM and CDR2 ANQGSEA. The junction had 3 bases not matched to a gene; V was cut back by 5 bases and J by 4 bases. This CDR3 contains 13 residues. The CDR3 region is CSVPTSGGETQYF. The CDR3 coding sequence is TGCAGCGTTCCCACTAGCGGGGGAGAGACCCAGTACTTC.

This clone was seen only a few times. V is TRBV9 and J is TRBJ1-2, with a tentative D call TRBD1 (6 bases). Germline CDR1 is SGDLS and CDR2 is YYNGEE. The CDR3 extends over 15 amino acids. V was cut by 3 bases and J by 2 bases, with 14 bases left in between. In nucleotides, the CDR3 is TGTGCCAGCAGCGGGGGGGGGCAGGGGAACTATGGCTACACCTTC. The encoded protein is CASSGGGQGNYGYTF. The complete variable domain, with remaining parts taken from reference TRBV9 and TRBJ1-2, reads DSGVTQTPKHLITATGQRVTLRCSPRSGDLSVYWYQQSLDQGLQFLIQYYNGEERAKGNILERFSAQQFPDLHSELNLSSLELGDSALYFCASSGGGQGNYGYTFGSGTRLTVV.

This clone was observed once. V is TRBV5-1 and J is TRBJ2-2, with 8 bases fitting TRBD1. V shed 0 bases, J shed 6 bases, and the junction held 7 bases outside the gene matches. Germline lookup yields CDR1 SGHRS and CDR2 YFSETQ. The length of the CDR3 is 16 residues. The CDR3 spells CASSLVPGGTAGELFF. DNA for the CDR3: TGCGCCAGCAGCTTGGTTCCAGGGGGCACGGCCGGGGAGCTGTTTTTT.

This rearrangement joins TRBV28 to TRBJ1-1; 8 bases match TRBD1. There are 18 residues in the CDR3. Germline V CDR1 and CDR2: MDHEN, SYDVKM. V lost 7 bases and J lost 2; bases outside the gene matches: 18. Here the CDR3 reads CASILRGRGVTKNTEAFF. The CDR3 DNA reads TGTGCCAGCATTCTCAGGGGGCGGGGTGTGACAAAAAACACTGAAGCTTTCTTT.

The chain carries TRBV2 and TRBJ2-5, with a tentative D call TRBD2 (8 bases). Trimming took 3 bases from V and 5 from J, leaving 16 bases between them. This CDR3 region has 15 residues. Germline V lookup: CDR1 SNHLY, CDR2 FYNNEI. CDR3 region: CASSDVGQRGETQYF. CDR3 sequence (DNA): TGTGCCAGCAGTGATGTGGGACAGCGGGGGGAGACCCAGTACTTC.

In this sample, this clone turned up once. This chain joins TRBV30 and TRBJ2-6, with D perhaps TRBD1 (6 bases). The CDR3 has 14 residues. V dropped 4 bases and J dropped 0 bases, with 7 bases sitting between them. CDR1 is GTSNPN, CDR2 SVGIG, per germline (reference sequence). CDR3 amino acids: CAWKDSSGANVLTF. In nucleotides, the CDR3 is TGTGCCTGGAAGGACAGCTCTGGGGCCAACGTCCTGACTTTC. The full variable domain, rest sourced from reference TRBV30 and TRBJ2-6, is SQTIHQWPATLVQPVGSPLSLECTVEGTSNPNLYWYRQAAGRGLQLLFYSVGIGQISSEVPQNLSASRPQDRQFILSSKKLLLSDSGFYLCAWKDSSGANVLTFGAGSRLTVL.

V and J are TRBV18 and TRBJ1-5, with 7 bases identical to TRBD1. The germline V gene has CDR1 KGHSH and CDR2 LQKENI. CDR3 length equals 15 residues. J gave up 7 bases and V 6 bases, and 12 bases lay outside the gene matches. CDR3 sequence: CASSLDRDTGQPQHF. The CDR3 region has the DNA TGTGCCAGCTCCCTTGACAGGGACACGGGCCAGCCCCAGCATTTT.

In its sample, this clone was seen a few times. V and J are TRBV6-1 and TRBJ2-4; TRBD1 agrees at 8 bases. V shed 1 base, J shed 7 bases, and the junction held 18 bases outside the gene matches. The CDR3 totals 19 residues. Germline CDR1 is MNHNS and CDR2 is SASEGT. CDR3 in DNA: TGTGCCAGCAGTGAAGTCGGGCTAGGACAGGGCGGTCGGAGGAACATTCAGTACTTC. It is translated as CASSEVGLGQGGRRNIQYF.

This sequence joins TRBV30 and TRBJ2-5; a possible D gene is TRBD1 (6 bases). CDR1 and CDR2 (germline): GTSNPN, SVGIG (reference sequence). Trimming left V 6 bases short and J 4 bases short, with 33 bases between. The CDR3 is 19 amino acids. The CDR3 bases are TGTGCCTGCTCAATCGACGAAGGGACACCGCGCAAGGCTGGAGAGACCCAGTACTTC. Protein product: CACSIDEGTPRKAGETQYF.

This clone was seen a handful of times. The chain combines TRBV19 with TRBJ1-2, with D perhaps matching TRBD1 (5 bases). The CDR3 has 14 residues. CDR1 is LNHDA and CDR2 is SQIVND in the germline V gene (reference sequence). With 6 bases removed from V and 1 base from J, the gap between germline ends came to 12 bases. CDR3 nucleotides: TGTGCCAGTAGCCACACCAGGGTTAACTATGGCTACACCTTC. This encodes CASSHTRVNYGYTF.

Concerning this clone: An end of the junction does not agree with germline; a read error may underlie this. The chain joins TRBV7-9 to TRBJ1-2; D remains unclear. CDR3 length: 17 amino acids. The germline V gene has CDR1 SEHNR and CDR2 FQNEAQ (reference sequence). CDR3 sequence: CSSSLGGGQAAESGYTF. The DNA of the CDR3 is TGTTCCAGCAGCTTAGGAGGAGGGCAAGCCGCAGAGTCTGGCTACACCTTC.

In this sample, this clone turned up once. The chain has TRBV7-2 and TRBJ2-5; TRBD2 agrees at 12 bases. The germline V gene encodes CDR1 SGHTA and CDR2 FQGNSA. This CDR3 has 17 residues. V lost 6 bases and J lost 5; bases outside the gene matches: 13. For the CDR3, the DNA is TGTGCCAGCAGAAAGCTAGCGGGAGGGCCGGCATTTGAGACCCAGTACTTC. It yields the protein CASRKLAGGPAFETQYF.

The V call is TRBV9, the J call TRBJ2-3; TRBD2 matches 7 bases. CDR1 is SGDLS, CDR2 YYNGEE, per germline. V lost 3 bases and J lost 3; bases outside the gene matches: 10. This CDR3 is 16 amino acids long. The CDR3 bases are TGTGCCAGCAGCGCCCAGTGGGGGGGTACTACAGATACGCAGTATTTT. Amino acids: CASSAQWGGTTDTQYF.

This chain joins TRBV28 and TRBJ2-3; 9 bases agree with TRBD1. Trimming took 3 bases from V and 2 from J; bases not matched to a gene: 6. The CDR3 sequence is 16 residues long. Germline values: CDR1 MDHEN, CDR2 SYDVKM. CDR3: CASSLSTGGHTDTQYF. The CDR3 nucleotides read TGTGCCAGCAGTTTGTCCACAGGGGGCCACACAGATACGCAGTATTTT.

V and J are TRBV5-6 and TRBJ2-7, with D uncertain. The CDR3 is made up of 12 amino acids. Germline V lookup: CDR1 SGHDT, CDR2 YYEEEE. With 2 bases removed from V and 7 bases from J, the gap between germline ends came to 10 bases. The DNA for the CDR3 is TGTGCCAGCAGCTTCTCAGGTCCTGAGCAGTACTTC. The encoded protein is CASSFSGPEQYF. Drawing the rest from reference TRBV5-6 and TRBJ2-7, the complete variable domain is DAGVTQSPTHLIKTRGQQVTLRCSPKSGHDTVSWYQQALGQGPQFIFQYYEEEERQRGNFPDRFSGHQFPNYSSELNVNALLLGDSALYLCASSFSGPEQYFGPGTRLTVT.

CDR3 protein: CASINSEGLLSDSPLHF. The CDR3 coding sequence is TGTGCCAGTATCAATTCTGAGGGTTTGCTGTCCGATTCACCCCTCCACTTT. The J gene is TRBJ1-6, the V gene TRBV19; D remains unclear. Germline CDR1 reads LNHDA; CDR2 reads SQIVND (reference sequence). The CDR3 runs 17 residues. Trimming took off 7 bases at V and 8 bases at J, with 24 bases between the two ends.

This rearrangement joins TRBV28 to TRBJ2-1; 8 bases line up with TRBD2. The trim removed 7 bases at V and 9 bases at J, leaving 11 bases unmatched. This CDR3 contains 14 residues. The germline V gene encodes CDR1 MDHEN and CDR2 SYDVKM. CDR3: CASNPGGGSGEQFF. Here the CDR3 DNA reads TGTGCCAGCAATCCGGGAGGGGGGTCGGGTGAGCAGTTCTTC.

The rearrangement links TRBV4-1 to TRBJ2-7; D might be TRBD1 (7 bases). The CDR3 has 13 residues. In germline, CDR1 is MGHRA, CDR2 YSYEKL. Trimming took off 1 base at V and 5 bases at J, with 9 bases between the two ends. CDR3 loop: CASSQARGDEQYF. CDR3 DNA sequence: TGCGCCAGCAGCCAAGCCAGGGGGGACGAGCAGTACTTC.